One T cell receptor beta chain is described in this entry. The antigen is unknown. TCRdb recomputed calls from the multiplex PCR reads with MiXCR, one row per CDR3 protein. The data hold tens of thousands of distinct CDR3 sequences, with around 45% observed a single time. The entry originates in a study of breast tumors, draining lymph nodes, adjacent tissues. Points from the study as a whole: Luminal-like breast cancer showed significantly greater tumor-nontumor repertoire similarity than basal-like breast cancer did. Tumor T cell lymph node origin was a supported hypothesis, not proven. Tumors had less TCR diversity than lymph nodes, more than nontumor tissue.

Trimming shortened V by 3 bases and J by 2 bases, and 10 bases separated the two germline ends. The CDR3 has 15 residues. The germline V gene has CDR1 SGHTA and CDR2 FQGNSA. The sequenced sample consisted of breast tumor tissue. This TCR derives from a female donor with breast cancer. Some clones in this sample may be carry-over from other donors' samples. The V gene is TRBV7-2, the J gene TRBJ2-2; tentative D call: TRBD2 (5 bases). Written as DNA, the CDR3 is TGTGCCAGCAGCTTCCCTTCGGGAAACACCGGGGAGCTGTTTTTT. The encoded protein is CASSFPSGNTGELFF.